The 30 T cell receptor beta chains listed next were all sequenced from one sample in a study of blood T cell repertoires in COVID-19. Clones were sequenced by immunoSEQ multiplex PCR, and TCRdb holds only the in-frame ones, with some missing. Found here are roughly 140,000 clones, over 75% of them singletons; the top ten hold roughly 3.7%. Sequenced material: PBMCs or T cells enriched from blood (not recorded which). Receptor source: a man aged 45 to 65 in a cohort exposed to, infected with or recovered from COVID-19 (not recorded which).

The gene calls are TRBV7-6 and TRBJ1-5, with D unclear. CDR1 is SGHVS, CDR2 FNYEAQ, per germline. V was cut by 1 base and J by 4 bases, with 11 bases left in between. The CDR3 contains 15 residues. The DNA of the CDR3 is TGTGCCAGCAGCTTAGGGTTGGGCGGGAATCAGCCCCAGCATTTT. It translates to CASSLGLGGNQPQHF.

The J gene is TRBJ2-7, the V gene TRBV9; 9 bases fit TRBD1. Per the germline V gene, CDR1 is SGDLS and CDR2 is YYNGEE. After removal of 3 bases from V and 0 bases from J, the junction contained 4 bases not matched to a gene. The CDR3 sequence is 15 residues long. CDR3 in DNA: TGTGCCAGCAGCGGCGGACAGGGGATCTCCTACGAGCAGTACTTC. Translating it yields CASSGGQGISYEQYF.

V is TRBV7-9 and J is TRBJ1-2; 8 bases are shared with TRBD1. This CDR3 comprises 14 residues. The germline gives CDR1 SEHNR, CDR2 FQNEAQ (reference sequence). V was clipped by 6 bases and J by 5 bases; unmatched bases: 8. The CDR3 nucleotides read TGTGCCAGCAGACCCGCAGGGGGCAGGTATGGCTACACCTTC. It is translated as CASRPAGGRYGYTF. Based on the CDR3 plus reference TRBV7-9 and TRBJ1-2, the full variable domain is DTGVSQNPRHKITKRGQNVTFRCDPISEHNRLYWYRQTLGQGPEFLTYFQNEAQLEKSRLLSDRFSAERPKGSFSTLEIQRTEQGDSAMYLCASRPAGGRYGYTFGSGTRLTVV.

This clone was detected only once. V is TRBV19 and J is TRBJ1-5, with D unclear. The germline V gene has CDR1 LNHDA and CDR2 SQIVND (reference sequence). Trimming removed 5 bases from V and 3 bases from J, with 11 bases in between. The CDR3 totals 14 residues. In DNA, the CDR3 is TGTGCCAGTAGTTCGTCGACTTACAATCAGCCCCAGCATTTT. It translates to CASSSSTYNQPQHF.

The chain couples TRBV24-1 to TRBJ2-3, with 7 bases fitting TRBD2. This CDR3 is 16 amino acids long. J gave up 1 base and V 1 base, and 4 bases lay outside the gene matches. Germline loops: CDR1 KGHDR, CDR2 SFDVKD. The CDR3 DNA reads TGTGCCACCAGTGATTTAGGGAGGGATGGCACAGATACGCAGTATTTT. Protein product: CATSDLGRDGTDTQYF.

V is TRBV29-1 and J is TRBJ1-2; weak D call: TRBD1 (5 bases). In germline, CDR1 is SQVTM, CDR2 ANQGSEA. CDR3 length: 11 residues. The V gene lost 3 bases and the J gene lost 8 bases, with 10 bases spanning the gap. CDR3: CSVEGRDGYTF. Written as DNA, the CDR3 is TGCAGCGTTGAGGGGAGGGACGGCTACACCTTC.

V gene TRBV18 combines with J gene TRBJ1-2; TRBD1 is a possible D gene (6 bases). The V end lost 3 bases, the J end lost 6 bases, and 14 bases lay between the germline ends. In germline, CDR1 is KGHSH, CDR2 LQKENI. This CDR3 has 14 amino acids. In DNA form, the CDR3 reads TGTGCCAGCTCACCCGGACAGCTCTGGGATGGCTACACCTTC. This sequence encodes CASSPGQLWDGYTF. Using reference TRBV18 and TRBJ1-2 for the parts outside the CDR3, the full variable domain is NAGVMQNPRHLVRRRGQEARLRCSPMKGHSHVYWYRQLPEEGLKFMVYLQKENIIDESGMPKERFSAEFPKEGPSILRIQQVVRGDSAAYFCASSPGQLWDGYTFGSGTRLTVV.

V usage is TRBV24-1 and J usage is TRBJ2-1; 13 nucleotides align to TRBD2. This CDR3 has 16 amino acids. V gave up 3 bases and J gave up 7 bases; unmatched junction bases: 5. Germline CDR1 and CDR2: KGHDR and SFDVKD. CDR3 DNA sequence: TGTGCCACCAGTGATCAAACGACTAGCGGGAGGAATGAGCAGTTCTTC. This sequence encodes CATSDQTTSGRNEQFF.

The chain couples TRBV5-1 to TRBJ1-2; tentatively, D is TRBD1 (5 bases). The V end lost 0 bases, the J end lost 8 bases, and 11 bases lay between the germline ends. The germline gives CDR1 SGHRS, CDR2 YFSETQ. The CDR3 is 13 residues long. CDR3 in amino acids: CASSLDQGRGYTF. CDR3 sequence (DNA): TGCGCCAGCAGCTTGGATCAGGGCAGGGGCTACACCTTC.

The CDR3 bases are TGTGCCAGTCCCGCAGGGTTCGACACTGAAGCTTTCTTT. Protein product: CASPAGFDTEAFF. The V call is TRBV21-1, the J call TRBJ1-1; the tabulated D call, TRBD1, remains unverified against the DNA. TRBV21-1 is a pseudogene. The CDR3 length is 13 residues.

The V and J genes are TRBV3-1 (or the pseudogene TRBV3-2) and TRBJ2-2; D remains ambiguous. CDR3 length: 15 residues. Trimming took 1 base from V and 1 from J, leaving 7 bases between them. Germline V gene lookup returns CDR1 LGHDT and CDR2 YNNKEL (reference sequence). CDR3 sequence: CASSQGRGNTGELFF. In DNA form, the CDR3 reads TGTGCCAGCAGCCAAGGTCGAGGGAACACCGGGGAGCTGTTTTTT.

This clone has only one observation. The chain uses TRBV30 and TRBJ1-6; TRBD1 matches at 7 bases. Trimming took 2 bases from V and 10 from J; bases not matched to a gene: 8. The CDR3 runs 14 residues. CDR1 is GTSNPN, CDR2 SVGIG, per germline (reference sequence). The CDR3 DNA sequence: TGTGCCTGGAGTAGGTACAGGGGAGGATCACCCCTCCACTTT. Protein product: CAWSRYRGGSPLHF.

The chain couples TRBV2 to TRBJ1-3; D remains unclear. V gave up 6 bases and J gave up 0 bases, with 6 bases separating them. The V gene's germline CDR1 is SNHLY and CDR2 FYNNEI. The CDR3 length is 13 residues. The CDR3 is CASRDFSGNTIYF. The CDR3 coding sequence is TGTGCCAGCAGGGACTTCTCTGGAAACACCATATATTTT.

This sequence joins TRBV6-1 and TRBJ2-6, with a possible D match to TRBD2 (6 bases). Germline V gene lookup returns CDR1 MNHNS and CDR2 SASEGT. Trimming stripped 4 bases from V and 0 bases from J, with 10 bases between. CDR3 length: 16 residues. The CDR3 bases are TGTGCCAGCAGTGTCTGGCGGGGCTCTGGGGCCAACGTCCTGACTTTC. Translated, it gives CASSVWRGSGANVLTF.

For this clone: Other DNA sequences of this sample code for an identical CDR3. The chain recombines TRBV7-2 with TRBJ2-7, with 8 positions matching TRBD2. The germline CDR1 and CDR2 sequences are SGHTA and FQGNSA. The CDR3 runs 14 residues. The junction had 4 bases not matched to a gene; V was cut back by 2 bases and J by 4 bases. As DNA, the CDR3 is TGTGCCAGCAGCTTAACCCCGGGGGGGTACGAGCAGTACTTC. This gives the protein CASSLTPGGYEQYF.

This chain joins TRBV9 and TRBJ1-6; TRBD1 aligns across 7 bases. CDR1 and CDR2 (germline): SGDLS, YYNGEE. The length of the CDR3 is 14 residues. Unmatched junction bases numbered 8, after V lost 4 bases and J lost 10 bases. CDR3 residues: CASSSGQVGSPLHF. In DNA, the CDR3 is TGTGCCAGCAGCTCCGGACAGGTTGGATCACCCCTCCACTTT.

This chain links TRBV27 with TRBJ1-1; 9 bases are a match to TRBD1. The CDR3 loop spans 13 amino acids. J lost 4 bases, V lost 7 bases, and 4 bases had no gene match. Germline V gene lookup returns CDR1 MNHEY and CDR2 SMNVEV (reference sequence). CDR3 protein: CASKTTGGTEAFF. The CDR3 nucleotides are TGTGCCAGCAAAACGACAGGGGGCACTGAAGCTTTCTTT.

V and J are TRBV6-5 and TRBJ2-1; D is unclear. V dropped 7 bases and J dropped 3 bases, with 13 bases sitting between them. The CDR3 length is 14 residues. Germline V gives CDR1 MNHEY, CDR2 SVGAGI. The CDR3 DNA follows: TGTGCCAGCATGCGAGGTTCGGGCTACAATGAGCAGTTCTTC. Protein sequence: CASMRGSGYNEQFF.

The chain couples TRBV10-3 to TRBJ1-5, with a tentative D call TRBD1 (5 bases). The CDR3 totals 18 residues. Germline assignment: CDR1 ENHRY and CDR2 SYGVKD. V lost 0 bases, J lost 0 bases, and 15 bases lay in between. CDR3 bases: TGTGCCATCAGTGAGTCCGGGGGTACCACGTATAGCAATCAGCCCCAGCATTTT. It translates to CAISESGGTTYSNQPQHF.

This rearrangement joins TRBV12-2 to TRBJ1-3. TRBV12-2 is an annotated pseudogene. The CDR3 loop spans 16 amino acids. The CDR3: CASRLPPSQRGNTIYF. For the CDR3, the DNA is TGTGCAAGTCGCTTACCCCCGAGCCAACGTGGAAACACCATATATTTT.

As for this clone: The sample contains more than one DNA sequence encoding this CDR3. CDR3 bases: TGTGCCTGGAGCCTACCGGGACAGGCTGAAGCTTTCTTT. Its translation: CAWSLPGQAEAFF. The V and J genes are TRBV30 and TRBJ1-1; 8 nucleotides align to TRBD1. This CDR3 contains 13 residues. CDR1 GTSNPN and CDR2 SVGIG come from the germline V gene (reference sequence). J gave up 6 bases and V 3 bases, and 6 bases lay outside the gene matches.

Here the CDR3 reads CASKTGGAEAFF. The CDR3 bases are TGTGCCAGCAAGACAGGGGGCGCCGAAGCTTTCTTT. J is TRBJ1-1 and V is TRBV27, with 10 bases aligning to TRBD1. Per the germline V gene, CDR1 is MNHEY and CDR2 is SMNVEV (reference sequence). Trimming took 7 bases from V and 8 from J; bases not matched to a gene: 4. The CDR3 has 12 amino acids.

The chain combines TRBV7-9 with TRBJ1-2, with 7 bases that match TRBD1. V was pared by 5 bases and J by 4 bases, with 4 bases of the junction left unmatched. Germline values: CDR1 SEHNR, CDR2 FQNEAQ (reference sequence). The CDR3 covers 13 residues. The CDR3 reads CASSPTGFYGYTF. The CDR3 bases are TGTGCCAGCAGCCCGACAGGGTTCTATGGCTACACCTTC.

The CDR3 reads CASSESGTTLLYSNQPQHF. The CDR3 DNA reads TGTGCCAGCAGTGAATCCGGGACAACCCTCCTTTATAGCAATCAGCCCCAGCATTTT. The chain joins TRBV2 to TRBJ1-5, with D perhaps matching TRBD1 (6 bases). This CDR3 has 19 amino acids. CDR1 is SNHLY, CDR2 FYNNEI, per germline. The ends were cut back, 2 bases at V and 0 bases at J, with 20 bases in the middle.

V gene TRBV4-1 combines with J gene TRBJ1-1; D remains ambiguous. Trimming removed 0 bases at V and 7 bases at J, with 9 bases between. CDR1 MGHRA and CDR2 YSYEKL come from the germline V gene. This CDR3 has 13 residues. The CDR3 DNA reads TGCGCCAGCAGCCAAGAGCCTATCGGTGAAGCTTTCTTT. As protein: CASSQEPIGEAFF.

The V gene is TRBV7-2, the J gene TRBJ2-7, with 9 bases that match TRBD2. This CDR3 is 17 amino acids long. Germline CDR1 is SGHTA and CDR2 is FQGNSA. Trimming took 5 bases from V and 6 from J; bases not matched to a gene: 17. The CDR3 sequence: CASSPQASGMGPTEQYF. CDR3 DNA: TGTGCCAGCAGCCCCCAGGCTAGCGGGATGGGGCCCACCGAGCAGTACTTC.

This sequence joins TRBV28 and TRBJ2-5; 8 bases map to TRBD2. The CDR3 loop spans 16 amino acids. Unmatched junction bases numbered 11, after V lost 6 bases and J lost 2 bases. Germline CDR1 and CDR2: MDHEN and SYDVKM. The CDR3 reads CASSPYGLAGQETQYF. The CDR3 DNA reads TGTGCCAGCAGCCCTTACGGATTAGCGGGACAAGAGACCCAGTACTTC. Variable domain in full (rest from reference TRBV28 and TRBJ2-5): DVKVTQSSRYLVKRTGEKVFLECVQDMDHENMFWYRQDPGLGLRLIYFSYDVKMKEKGDIPEGYSVSREKKERFSLILESASTNQTSMYLCASSPYGLAGQETQYFGPGTRLLVL.

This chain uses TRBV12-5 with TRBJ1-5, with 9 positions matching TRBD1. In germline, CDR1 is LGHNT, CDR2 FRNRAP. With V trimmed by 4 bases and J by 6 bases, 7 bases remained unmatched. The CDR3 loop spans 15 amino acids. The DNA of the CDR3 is TGTGCTAGTGGTTCACCACAGGGGGCGGTTCAGCCCCAGCATTTT. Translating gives CASGSPQGAVQPQHF. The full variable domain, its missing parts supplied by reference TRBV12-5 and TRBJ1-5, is DARVTQTPRHKVTEMGQEVTMRCQPILGHNTVFWYRQTMMQGLELLAYFRNRAPLDDSGMPKDRFSAEMPDATLATLKIQPSEPRDSAVYFCASGSPQGAVQPQHFGDGTRLSIL.

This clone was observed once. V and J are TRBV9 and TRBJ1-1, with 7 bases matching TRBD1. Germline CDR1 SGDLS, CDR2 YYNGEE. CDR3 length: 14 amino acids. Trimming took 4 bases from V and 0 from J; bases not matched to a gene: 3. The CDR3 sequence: CASSLGTVNTEAFF. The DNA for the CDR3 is TGTGCCAGCAGCCTAGGGACAGTGAACACTGAAGCTTTCTTT.

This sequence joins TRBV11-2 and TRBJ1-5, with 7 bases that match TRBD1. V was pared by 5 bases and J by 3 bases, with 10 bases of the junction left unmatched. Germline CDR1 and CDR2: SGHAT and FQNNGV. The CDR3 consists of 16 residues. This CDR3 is CASSMAGQVTNQPQHF. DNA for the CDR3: TGTGCCAGCAGCATGGCCGGACAGGTTACCAATCAGCCCCAGCATTTT.